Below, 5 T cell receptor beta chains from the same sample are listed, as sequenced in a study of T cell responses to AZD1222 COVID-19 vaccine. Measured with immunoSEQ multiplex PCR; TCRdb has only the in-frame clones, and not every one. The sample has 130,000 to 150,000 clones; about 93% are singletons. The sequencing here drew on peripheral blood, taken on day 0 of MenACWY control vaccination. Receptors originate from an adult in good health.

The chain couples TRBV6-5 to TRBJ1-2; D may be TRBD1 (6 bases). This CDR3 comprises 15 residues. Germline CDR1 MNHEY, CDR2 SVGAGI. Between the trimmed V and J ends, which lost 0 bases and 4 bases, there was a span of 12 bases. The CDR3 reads CASSYSSGGAYGYTF. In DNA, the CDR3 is TGTGCCAGCAGTTACTCGAGTGGGGGGGCCTATGGCTACACCTTC.

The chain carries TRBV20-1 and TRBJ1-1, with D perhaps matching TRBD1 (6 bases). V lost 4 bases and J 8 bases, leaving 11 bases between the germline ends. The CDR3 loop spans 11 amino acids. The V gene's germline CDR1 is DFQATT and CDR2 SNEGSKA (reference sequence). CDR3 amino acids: CSATGDPEAFF. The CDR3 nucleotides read TGCAGTGCTACAGGGGACCCCGAAGCTTTCTTT.

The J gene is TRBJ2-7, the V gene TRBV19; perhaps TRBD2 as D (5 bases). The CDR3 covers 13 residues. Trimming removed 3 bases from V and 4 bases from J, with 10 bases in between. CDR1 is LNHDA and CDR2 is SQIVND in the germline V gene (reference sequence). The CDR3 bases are TGTGCCAGTAGTATCGGCGGAGGATACGAGCAGTACTTC. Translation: CASSIGGGYEQYF. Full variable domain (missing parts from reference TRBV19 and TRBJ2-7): DGGITQSPKYLFRKEGQNVTLSCEQNLNHDAMYWYRQDPGQGLRLIYYSQIVNDFQKGDIAEGYSVSREKKESFPLTVTSAQKNPTAFYLCASSIGGGYEQYFGPGTRLTVT.

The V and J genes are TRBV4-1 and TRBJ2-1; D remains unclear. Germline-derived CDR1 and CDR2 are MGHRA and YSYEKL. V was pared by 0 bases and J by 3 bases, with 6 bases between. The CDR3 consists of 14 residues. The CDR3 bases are TGCGCCAGCAGCCAAGAGTACAGCTACAATGAGCAGTTCTTC. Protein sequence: CASSQEYSYNEQFF.

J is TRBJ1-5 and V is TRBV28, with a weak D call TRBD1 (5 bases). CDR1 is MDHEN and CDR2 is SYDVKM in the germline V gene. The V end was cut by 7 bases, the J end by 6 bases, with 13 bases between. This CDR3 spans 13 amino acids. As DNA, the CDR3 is TGTGCCAGCACCCCTCGGGGGGGTCAGCCCCAGCATTTT. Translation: CASTPRGGQPQHF.